These 28 T cell receptor beta chains originate from one sample sequenced in a study of CD8 T cells in ankylosing spondylitis. A single record per CDR3 protein comes from TCRdb applying MiXCR to the 5' RACE reads. Here the sample spans fewer than 400,000 distinct CDR3 sequences, roughly 14% being singletons. The sequencing input was blood, either unsorted or a sorted T cell fraction (not recorded which). The origin of the receptors is a male donor with ankylosing spondylitis or in good health (not recorded which).

This chain connects TRBV5-1 to TRBJ1-2, with D tentatively TRBD1 (6 bases). Germline V gives CDR1 SGHRS, CDR2 YFSETQ. The CDR3 spans 16 residues. V lost 5 bases, J lost 2 bases, and 19 bases lay in between. The CDR3 region is CASRLDLGAINYGYTF. As DNA, the CDR3 is TGCGCCAGCAGGCTTGACTTGGGGGCAATAAACTATGGCTACACCTTC.

V usage is TRBV6-1 and J usage is TRBJ1-1; tentative D call: TRBD1 (5 bases). Germline CDR1 and CDR2: MNHNS and SASEGT. The length of the CDR3 is 14 residues. V shed 6 bases and J shed 0 bases, with 11 bases lying between them. In nucleotides, the CDR3 is TGTGCCAGCAGGGGGCTCGGGATGAACACTGAAGCTTTCTTT. Translating gives CASRGLGMNTEAFF.

The chain employs TRBV6-1 and TRBJ1-3, with D perhaps matching TRBD1 (6 bases). V dropped 2 bases and J dropped 0 bases, with 11 bases sitting between them. The CDR3 has 16 residues. Germline V gives CDR1 MNHNS, CDR2 SASEGT. This CDR3 reads CASSEIETGSGNTIYF. The CDR3 bases are TGTGCCAGCAGTGAAATCGAGACAGGCTCTGGAAACACCATATATTTT.

This clonotype showed up just a few times. The rearrangement links TRBV4-1 to TRBJ1-1; TRBD1 might be the D (5 bases). V lost 2 bases, J lost 6 bases, and 13 bases lay in between. CDR1 MGHRA and CDR2 YSYEKL come from the germline V gene. The CDR3 totals 14 residues. The CDR3 DNA sequence: TGCGCCAGCAGCCAAACCCGGGGCAGCTCTGAAGCTTTCTTT. Its protein is CASSQTRGSSEAFF.

V gene TRBV29-1 combines with J gene TRBJ2-7; D possibly uses TRBD1 or TRBD2 (6 bases each). CDR1 SQVTM and CDR2 ANQGSEA come from the germline V gene. The CDR3 runs to 14 residues. Between the trimmed V and J ends, which lost 5 bases and 4 bases, there was a span of 18 bases. The CDR3 sequence is CSVRSRGDIYEQYF. The CDR3 DNA reads as TGCAGCGTTCGTAGCCGCGGGGACATATACGAGCAGTACTTC.

In nucleotides, the CDR3 is TGTGCCAGCACCCTAAGACAGGGCAATTCACCCCTCCACTTT. It is translated as CASTLRQGNSPLHF. The V call is TRBV12-3 or TRBV12-4, the J call TRBJ1-6; 7 bases agree with TRBD1. The CDR3 loop spans 14 amino acids. V dropped 7 bases and J dropped 7; count of bases not matched to a gene: 7.

The J gene is TRBJ2-1, the V gene TRBV6-1, with D perhaps matching TRBD1 (6 bases). V lost 3 bases, J lost 2 bases, and 8 bases lay in between. Germline values: CDR1 MNHNS, CDR2 SASEGT. This CDR3 contains 14 residues. The DNA for the CDR3 is TGTGCCAGCAGTGAGGACAGTACCTACAATGAGCAGTTCTTC. The encoded protein is CASSEDSTYNEQFF.

This clonotype was detected a few times. The chain joins TRBV7-2 to TRBJ2-3; 11 bases match TRBD1. Per germline, CDR1 SGHTA and CDR2 FQGNSA. The CDR3 loop spans 16 amino acids. With V trimmed by 5 bases and J by 4 bases, 8 bases remained unmatched. CDR3 bases: TGTGCCAGCAGCGGATGGGACAGGGGGGTTGCAGATACGCAGTATTTT. Translated: CASSGWDRGVADTQYF.

The chain couples TRBV10-3 to TRBJ2-5, with 8 positions matching TRBD1. The CDR3 has 13 amino acids. The junction had 8 bases not matched to a gene; V was cut back by 9 bases and J by 5 bases. CDR1 is ENHRY, CDR2 SYGVKD, per germline. The CDR3 sequence: CAIARGQEETQYF. DNA of the CDR3: TGTGCCATTGCCCGGGGACAGGAGGAGACCCAGTACTTC.

V and J are TRBV4-1 and TRBJ2-1; D not resolved. CDR1 and CDR2 (germline): MGHRA, YSYEKL. Deletions cut 1 base from V and 9 bases from J, with 7 bases between. This CDR3 is 12 amino acids long. The DNA for the CDR3 is TGCGCCAGCAGCCAAGGTTGGCGTGAGCAGTTCTTC. As protein: CASSQGWREQFF.

V and J are TRBV12-3 or TRBV12-4 and TRBJ2-7, with 10 bases that match TRBD2. The length of the CDR3 is 15 residues. V lost 3 bases and J lost 3; bases outside the gene matches: 5. Written as DNA, the CDR3 is TGTGCCAGCAGTTTTCTAGCGGGAGATGGCTACGAGCAGTACTTC. It specifies CASSFLAGDGYEQYF.

This clonotype was picked up a small number of times. The chain employs TRBV29-1 and TRBJ2-3; maybe TRBD2 (5 bases). Trimming shortened V by 6 bases and J by 1 base, and 14 bases separated the two germline ends. Germline assignment: CDR1 SQVTM and CDR2 ANQGSEA. The CDR3 totals 14 residues. The chain's CDR3 is CSVPPGSGTDTQYF. The DNA of the CDR3 is TGCAGCGTCCCCCCGGGGTCTGGCACAGATACGCAGTATTTT.

This clonotype appeared a few times. This chain links TRBV25-1 with TRBJ1-6; TRBD1 might be the D (5 bases). V was pared by 7 bases and J by 8 bases, with 18 bases between. Germline V gene lookup returns CDR1 MGHDK and CDR2 SYGVNS. The CDR3 is 15 residues long. The CDR3 here is CASTSRDSVHSPLHF. The DNA of the CDR3 is TGTGCCAGCACCTCTCGAGACAGCGTACATTCACCCCTCCACTTT.

A single count supports this clonotype. The rearrangement joins TRBV6-1 to TRBJ2-7, with 7 bases that match TRBD1. V gave up 6 bases and J gave up 1 base; unmatched junction bases: 9. The CDR3 sequence is 15 residues long. The germline V gene has CDR1 MNHNS and CDR2 SASEGT. DNA of the CDR3: TGTGCCAGCAGGCCTTACAGGGGCCCTTCCTACGAGCAGTACTTC. This sequence encodes CASRPYRGPSYEQYF.

This clonotype has more than one count but fewer than ten. This rearrangement joins TRBV12-3 or TRBV12-4 to TRBJ2-5, with D perhaps assigned TRBD1 or TRBD2 (5 bases each). Between the trimmed V and J ends, which lost 5 bases and 7 bases, there was a span of 11 bases. The CDR3 has 12 residues. The CDR3, as DNA: TGTGCCAGCAGTGGGACGATCGTGACCCAGTACTTC. Its protein product is CASSGTIVTQYF.

This chain uses TRBV24-1 with TRBJ2-4; no reliable D call. The CDR3 spans 16 residues. The germline V gene encodes CDR1 KGHDR and CDR2 SFDVKD. V lost 0 bases, J lost 0 bases, and 8 bases lay in between. CDR3 loop: CATSDLLPVAKNIQYF. In nucleotides, the CDR3 is TGTGCCACCAGTGATTTGCTTCCGGTAGCCAAAAACATTCAGTACTTC.

The table lists this clonotype with a few counts. The gene calls are TRBV12-3 or TRBV12-4 and TRBJ1-6, with D possibly matching TRBD1 (6 bases). The CDR3 length is 14 residues. Trimming pared 3 bases from V and 10 bases from J, leaving 13 bases between. The CDR3 is CASSLGGQRSPLHF. The CDR3 coding sequence is TGTGCCAGCAGTTTGGGGGGGCAGCGATCACCCCTCCACTTT.

This clonotype has a handful of counts. V usage is TRBV25-1 and J usage is TRBJ1-2; 8 bases are shared with TRBD1. The CDR3 is made up of 13 amino acids. V gave up 5 bases and J gave up 5 bases; unmatched junction bases: 4. Germline CDR1 is MGHDK and CDR2 is SYGVNS. CDR3 sequence reads: CASSLRDRYGYTF. Written as DNA, the CDR3 is TGTGCCAGCAGTCTCCGGGACAGGTATGGCTACACCTTC.

The CDR3 loop reads CASSFGFAGLYEQYF. CDR3 sequence (DNA): TGTGCCAGCAGCTTTGGGTTTGCGGGCCTCTACGAGCAGTACTTC. The chain couples TRBV7-2 to TRBJ2-7; the D gene is possibly TRBD2 (5 bases). There are 15 residues in the CDR3. Germline V gives CDR1 SGHTA, CDR2 FQGNSA. V lost 3 bases and J 3 bases, leaving 15 bases between the germline ends.

The V and J genes are TRBV19 and TRBJ2-7; 9 bases map to TRBD2. This CDR3 is 16 amino acids long. V was pared by 4 bases and J by 1 base, with 8 bases of the junction left unmatched. The germline V gene encodes CDR1 LNHDA and CDR2 SQIVND (reference sequence). This CDR3 is CASSNVGGGVSYEQYF. For the CDR3, the DNA is TGTGCCAGTAGTAACGTAGGCGGGGGGGTATCCTACGAGCAGTACTTC. The full variable domain, in which reference TRBV19 and TRBJ2-7 provide the parts outside the CDR3, is DGGITQSPKYLFRKEGQNVTLSCEQNLNHDAMYWYRQDPGQGLRLIYYSQIVNDFQKGDIAEGYSVSREKKESFPLTVTSAQKNPTAFYLCASSNVGGGVSYEQYFGPGTRLTVT.

This clonotype was counted a few times. The genes are TRBV20-1 and TRBJ2-4; D gene uncertain. The CDR3 has 14 amino acids. V was trimmed by 5 bases and J by 0 bases, leaving 11 bases between them. CDR1 is DFQATT and CDR2 is SNEGSKA in the germline V gene (reference sequence). The CDR3 reads CSAASVLAKNIQYF. Here the CDR3 DNA reads TGCAGTGCTGCTTCGGTGCTAGCCAAAAACATTCAGTACTTC.

As regards this clonotype: Since a much larger clone is just one base distant, this may be a read error. The chain links TRBV5-1 to TRBJ1-1; D gene unclear. The length of the CDR3 is 13 residues. Trimming shortened V by 3 bases and J by 1 base, and 7 bases separated the two germline ends. Germline CDR1 SGHRS, CDR2 YFSETQ. The CDR3: CASSSAGNTEAFF. The DNA of the CDR3 is TGCGCCAGCAGCTCGGCCGGGAACACTGAAGCTTTCTTT.

This clonotype has a handful of counts. V usage is TRBV7-9 and J usage is TRBJ1-5; TRBD1 agrees at 7 bases. The CDR3 has 16 residues. The trim removed 1 base at V and 2 bases at J, leaving 5 bases unmatched. The V gene's germline CDR1 is SEHNR and CDR2 FQNEAQ (reference sequence). For the CDR3, the DNA is TGTGCCAGCAGCTTAGGGGGACAGCGGGGCAATCAGCCCCAGCATTTT. Translation gives CASSLGGQRGNQPQHF.

This clonotype has just a few counts. The rearrangement uses TRBV20-1 and TRBJ1-3; 7 bases align to TRBD1. Germline-derived CDR1 and CDR2 are DFQATT and SNEGSKA (reference sequence). The CDR3 is made up of 12 amino acids. Trimming removed 7 bases from V and 2 bases from J; junction bases left unmatched: 2. CDR3 in amino acids: CSGTGAGNTIYF. CDR3 nucleotide sequence: TGCAGTGGTACAGGGGCTGGAAACACCATATATTTT.

The chain is built from TRBV7-8 and TRBJ1-1; D may be TRBD1 (6 bases). V shed 2 bases and J shed 8 bases, with 12 bases lying between them. This CDR3 is built from 13 residues. CDR1 and CDR2 (germline): SGHVS, FQNEAQ. CDR3 sequence reads: CASSLNWRGEAFF. The CDR3 nucleotides read TGTGCCAGCAGCTTAAATTGGAGGGGGGAAGCTTTCTTT. The full variable domain, its missing parts supplied by reference TRBV7-8 and TRBJ1-1, is GAGVSQSPRYKVAKRGQDVALRCDPISGHVSLFWYQQALGQGPEFLTYFQNEAQLDKSGLPSDRFFAERPEGSVSTLKIQRTQQEDSAVYLCASSLNWRGEAFFGQGTRLTVV.

The rearrangement joins TRBV20-1 to TRBJ2-5, with D possibly TRBD2 on 6 matching bases. The ends were cut back, 3 bases at V and 5 bases at J, with 19 bases in the middle. The CDR3 consists of 15 residues. The germline V gene encodes CDR1 DFQATT and CDR2 SNEGSKA (reference sequence). The CDR3 DNA reads TGCAGTGCTAGCCCCCGGGACTCTCTCGGGGAGACCCAGTACTTC. Its protein product is CSASPRDSLGETQYF.

The chain carries TRBV12-3 or TRBV12-4 and TRBJ2-2; D not resolved. The length of the CDR3 is 13 residues. The ends were cut back, 6 bases at V and 5 bases at J, with 10 bases in the middle. CDR3 sequence: CASSRPRTGELFF. The CDR3 coding sequence is TGTGCCAGCAGCCGCCCCCGAACCGGGGAGCTGTTTTTT.

This clonotype turned up a few times. The genes are TRBV10-3 and TRBJ2-7, with 10 nucleotides matching TRBD2. The CDR3 runs 16 residues. V gave up 6 bases and J gave up 3 bases; unmatched junction bases: 11. Germline CDR1 and CDR2: ENHRY and SYGVKD. CDR3 coding DNA: TGTGCCATCAGCGAGGCTGCTAGCGGGAGCTTCTACGAGCAGTACTTC. Amino acids: CAISEAASGSFYEQYF.